This T cell receptor beta chain was sequenced during a study of vaccination effects on CD4 cells after COVID-19. Study details: Post-vaccine sampling occurred a median 72 days after the second dose.

On this clone itself: What it binds is unknown.

The protocol was immunoSEQ multiplex PCR, while the TCRdb copy is restricted to in-frame clones and leaves out a portion. The table lists about 24,000 clones, approximately 69% of them singletons. Using viral peptide pools, the ViraFEST assay grew out antigen-specific CD4+ T cells prior to sequencing. Cultured cells yielded isolated CD4+ T cells after more than nine days. The vaccine given was either BNT162b2 or mRNA-1273, in two doses. Prior SARS-CoV-2 infection was absent in the vaccine recipients, as shown by negative nucleocapsid antibodies. With roughly 9.5 ug/ml peptides and about 9.5 IU/ml IL-2, fewer than 2.5 million PBMC per well were cultured. The clonotype comes from a human donor who received a COVID-19 vaccine. Source: CD4+ T cells from PBMCs cultured with SARS-CoV-2 spike peptides, taken after COVID-19 vaccination.

The CDR3 sequence: CSARVSEKLFF. The DNA of the CDR3 is TGCAGTGCTCGAGTTTCAGAAAAACTGTTTTTT. The chain employs TRBV20-1 and TRBJ1-4, with D unresolved. With 5 bases removed from V and 8 bases from J, the gap between germline ends came to 9 bases. The CDR3 consists of 11 residues. The germline CDR1 and CDR2 sequences are DFQATT and SNEGSKA (reference sequence).